One TCR beta chain is described in this entry. The antigen remains unidentified. This entry comes from a study of cytomegalovirus exposure and HLA in healthy donors. V lost 3 bases to trimming and J lost 3 bases, with 15 bases between them. This CDR3 comprises 15 residues. CDR1 is SGHTA, CDR2 FQGNSA, per germline. Method: immunoSEQ multiplex PCR; TCRdb's copy keeps in-frame clones and lacks some. The data contain tens of thousands of clones, approximately 96% of them seen just once; the ten biggest clones take up 1.3%. Overall study results and limits: There were some public TCRs occurring in many donors, but most TCR sequences were rare. Specificity of three CMV-associated chains for CMV antigens was verified in vitro.

This sequence originates from a woman between 18 and 29 years old in good health and CMV-seronegative. Specimen: PBMCs. The chain joins TRBV7-2 to TRBJ2-7; D is perhaps TRBD1 (5 bases). The DNA of the CDR3 is TGTGCCAGCAGCTTGCAGGACACCGGGTACTACGAGCAGTACTTC. This encodes CASSLQDTGYYEQYF.